The next 8 T cell receptor beta chains were all read from a single sample in a study of a mutant IDH1 vaccine in newly diagnosed glioma (dated by TCRdb to the early 2020s). No antigen has been identified for these receptors. The time point label corresponds to: week 47, end of study. Every vaccine dose consisted of 300 ug of a 20-mer mutant IDH1 peptide in Montanide, administered subcutaneously together with topical imiquimod. Library generation was performed with the immunoSEQ multiplex PCR assay. This immuneACCESS table, as held by TCRdb, lists in-frame sequences with V and J called but not all clones. Of the missing ones, under half trace to an unresolved V gene in checked studies; the others have no known cause. The sample records roughly 86,000 clones, about 90% of which are singletons. The ten top clones hold 0.6% to 0.95% of the sample. The sample consisted of PBMCs, taken from a glioma patient whose treatment included an IDH1 peptide vaccine. The receptors come from a woman in her fifties or sixties with glioma.

The V call is TRBV29-1, the J call TRBJ2-3; D tentatively reads TRBD1 or TRBD2 (5 bases each). CDR1 is SQVTM, CDR2 ANQGSEA, per germline. CDR3 length: 15 amino acids. The V and J ends lost 1 base and 0 bases respectively, with 11 bases between them. CDR3 coding DNA: TGCAGCGTTGAAGGGGGGATGTGGAGCACAGATACGCAGTATTTT. Amino acids: CSVEGGMWSTDTQYF.

The V call is TRBV29-1, the J call TRBJ2-7; D is unresolved. The germline V gene encodes CDR1 SQVTM and CDR2 ANQGSEA. The CDR3 sequence is 13 residues long. The V and J ends lost 5 bases and 3 bases respectively, with 14 bases between them. CDR3 coding DNA: TGCAGCGTTTCTCTGAACGCGGACTACGAGCAGTACTTC. Protein product: CSVSLNADYEQYF.

A note on this clone: At the DNA level, this CDR3 is encoded by other sequences in the same sample as well. The chain carries TRBV6-6 and TRBJ1-5, with 7 bases fitting TRBD1. CDR3 length: 16 residues. J lost 6 bases, V lost 4 bases, and 12 bases had no gene match. Per germline, CDR1 MNHNY and CDR2 SVGAGI (reference sequence). CDR3 sequence reads: CASSSPPDRVVQPQHF. In nucleotides, the CDR3 is TGTGCCAGCAGTTCCCCCCCTGACAGGGTGGTTCAGCCCCAGCATTTT.

The chain carries TRBV29-1 and TRBJ2-5; tentative D call: TRBD2 (7 bases). The J call could be wrong; TRBJ2-7 is a better fit for the DNA end. The CDR3 spans 17 residues. Germline V gene sequence: CDR1 SQVTM, CDR2 ANQGSEA. CDR3 sequence (DNA): TGCAGCGTCCAAGGGGGTAGCGGGCGCTCCCCTCTACCCGAGCAGTACTTC. Residues: CSVQGGSGRSPLPEQYF.

The table lists this clone with a count of one. The gene calls are TRBV28 and TRBJ1-4; 12 bases map to TRBD1. The V gene's germline CDR1 is MDHEN and CDR2 SYDVKM. The V segment lost 8 bases and the J segment 10 bases; nucleotides outside the gene matches: 11. The CDR3 has 15 residues. The CDR3 loop is CASAIPGQGAGKLFF. The CDR3 region has the DNA TGTGCCAGCGCAATTCCGGGACAGGGGGCTGGAAAACTGTTTTTT.

V is TRBV28 and J is TRBJ1-6; the D gene is possibly TRBD1 (5 bases). Germline V gene data show CDR1 as MDHEN and CDR2 as SYDVKM. The V end was cut by 9 bases, the J end by 1 base, with 13 bases between. The CDR3 totals 15 residues. CDR3 sequence (DNA): TGTGCCAGTGGGACCCATCAGTCCTATAATTCACCCCTCCACTTT. Translated: CASGTHQSYNSPLHF.

The CDR3 loop is CAWSREGGGTDTEAFF. CDR3 nucleotides: TGTGCCTGGAGCCGCGAGGGGGGAGGGACGGACACTGAAGCTTTCTTT. This chain uses TRBV30 with TRBJ1-1; D might be TRBD1 (6 bases). V lost 3 bases to trimming and J lost 3 bases, with 20 bases between them. The CDR3 has 16 amino acids. The germline gives CDR1 GTSNPN, CDR2 SVGIG (reference sequence).

The chain links TRBV12-5 to TRBJ1-1; D remains unclear. This CDR3 is built from 13 residues. Between the trimmed V and J ends, which lost 1 base and 1 base, there was a span of 4 bases. The V gene's germline CDR1 is LGHNT and CDR2 FRNRAP. Here the CDR3 DNA reads TGTGCTAGTGGTTTGGAGGCGAACACTGAAGCTTTCTTT. Translated, it gives CASGLEANTEAFF.